Below, 32 T cell receptor beta chains from the same sample are listed, as sequenced in a study of patients and donors after allogeneic stem cell transplantation. From the RT-PCR reads, TCRdb called clonotypes with MiXCR, one entry per CDR3 protein. Of about 90,000 distinct CDR3 sequences in the sample, 45% to 50% were seen once. What was sequenced was blood, either unsorted or a sorted T cell fraction (not recorded which). These receptors all stem from a human donor who was either an allogeneic HSCT recipient or a stem cell or donor lymphocyte infusion donor (not recorded which). It is not recorded whose cells these are; they may come from a transplant donor.

This sequence joins TRBV6-5 and TRBJ1-2; 10 positions match TRBD1. The CDR3 sequence is 17 residues long. Looked up from germline, CDR1 is MNHEY and CDR2 is SVGAGI. V lost 7 bases, J lost 3 bases, and 14 bases stayed unmatched. The CDR3 here is CASTRRTRQGADYGYTF. CDR3 nucleotide sequence: TGTGCCAGCACGCGGAGAACACGACAGGGGGCGGACTATGGCTACACCTTC.

The table lists this clonotype with a few counts. The chain combines TRBV4-3 with TRBJ1-6; the D is unclear. The germline V and J ends were trimmed by 4 bases and 4 bases, with 11 bases remaining between them. From germline, CDR1 is LGHNA and CDR2 YSLEER. This CDR3 is 15 amino acids long. The DNA of the CDR3 is TGCGCCAGCAGCCGGGCCTCAGAGTATAATTCACCCCTCCACTTT. Encoded protein: CASSRASEYNSPLHF.

This clonotype was seen a handful of times. One junction end disagrees with the germline gene, perhaps due to a read error. The J gene is TRBJ1-5, the V gene TRBV27, with TRBD1 matching 7 bases. Germline V lookup: CDR1 MNHEY, CDR2 SMNVEV (reference sequence). This CDR3 is built from 14 residues. CDR3 DNA: TGTGCCAGCAGTTTACGCACCGACAGGGCTCCCAAGTATTTT. Encoded protein: CASSLRTDRAPKYF.

This sequence joins TRBV28 and TRBJ1-5, with D unresolved. The germline V and J ends were trimmed by 5 bases and 4 bases, with 15 bases remaining between them. Per the germline V gene, CDR1 is MDHEN and CDR2 is SYDVKM. The CDR3 has 15 residues. In DNA, the CDR3 is TGTGCCAGCAGTCCTATGACCCGAATTAATCAGCCCCAGCATTTT. Its translation is CASSPMTRINQPQHF.

The CDR3 sequence: CASRREGENEQFF. The CDR3 DNA reads TGTGCCAGCAGAAGGGAGGGGGAGAATGAGCAGTTCTTC. The J gene is TRBJ2-1, the V gene TRBV27, with D possibly TRBD2 on 7 matching bases. Deletions cut 6 bases from V and 7 bases from J, with 13 bases between. The germline V gene has CDR1 MNHEY and CDR2 SMNVEV (reference sequence). This CDR3 has 13 amino acids.

The chain links TRBV20-1 to TRBJ1-4, with 7 bases matching TRBD1. Germline lookup yields CDR1 DFQATT and CDR2 SNEGSKA (reference sequence). This CDR3 has 12 residues. Germline trimming cut 8 bases from V and 5 bases from J; bases unmatched to any gene: 5. CDR3 DNA: TGCAGTCTACAGGGGTGGAATGAAAAACTGTTTTTT. This translates into CSLQGWNEKLFF.

As regards this clonotype: Germline and junction disagree at one end, which may indicate a read error. The V and J genes are TRBV7-7 and TRBJ1-1, with D uncertain. The CDR3 has 13 residues. Germline CDR1 is SSHAT and CDR2 is FNYEAQ (reference sequence). The CDR3 DNA follows: TGTGCTAGCAGCTCACAATTAAGGACTGAAGCTTTCTTT. The encoded protein is CASSSQLRTEAFF.

The chain links TRBV5-1 to TRBJ2-1, with 10 bases identical to TRBD2. CDR1 and CDR2 (germline): SGHRS, YFSETQ. Trimming removed 3 bases from V and 8 bases from J; junction bases left unmatched: 11. This CDR3 has 16 amino acids. CDR3 coding DNA: TGCGCCAGCAGCTCTCTAAGGCCTAGCGGGAGCGATGAGCAGTTCTTC. Translated: CASSSLRPSGSDEQFF.

This clonotype was picked up a small number of times. The chain employs TRBV29-1 and TRBJ1-4; tentatively, D is TRBD1 (5 bases). Trimming shortened V by 7 bases and J by 0 bases, and 9 bases separated the two germline ends. Germline V gene lookup returns CDR1 SQVTM and CDR2 ANQGSEA. This CDR3 is built from 13 residues. CDR3 bases: TGCAGCGGTATAGGGGCAACTAATGAAAAACTGTTTTTT. It encodes CSGIGATNEKLFF.

The CDR3 region has the DNA TGTGCCAGCAGCCAAGTCTCAGGGCACAACACTGAAGCTTTCTTT. Residues: CASSQVSGHNTEAFF. The chain combines TRBV4-2 with TRBJ1-1; weak D call: TRBD1 (5 bases). Trimming removed 1 base at V and 2 bases at J, with 11 bases between. CDR1 is LGHNA and CDR2 is YNFKEQ in the germline V gene. The CDR3 is 15 amino acids.

The table lists this clonotype with a few counts. The chain is built from TRBV20-1 and TRBJ1-1, with 7 bases matching TRBD1. Germline V gives CDR1 DFQATT, CDR2 SNEGSKA (reference sequence). There are 12 residues in the CDR3. After removal of 6 bases from V and 1 base from J, the junction contained 2 bases not matched to a gene. The CDR3 reads CSARDRNTEAFF. CDR3 DNA: TGCAGTGCAAGGGACAGGAACACTGAAGCTTTCTTT.

This clonotype turned up a few times. V is TRBV6-2 or TRBV6-3 and J is TRBJ1-5, with a weak D call TRBD1 (5 bases). Germline CDR1 is MNHEY and CDR2 is SVGEGT. V was trimmed by 8 bases and J by 3 bases, leaving 8 bases between them. The CDR3 is made up of 12 amino acids. CDR3 protein: CASQGLNQPQHF. In nucleotides, the CDR3 is TGTGCCAGCCAGGGTCTCAATCAGCCCCAGCATTTT.

The chain couples TRBV4-3 to TRBJ2-5, with 8 bases identical to TRBD2. Germline V gene lookup returns CDR1 LGHNA and CDR2 YSLEER. The CDR3 extends over 16 amino acids. Trimming removed 3 bases from V and 4 bases from J; junction bases left unmatched: 10. CDR3 DNA sequence: TGCGCCAGCAGCCAGGCCGCCTCTAGCGGGCTAGAGACCCAGTACTTC. Its protein product is CASSQAASSGLETQYF.

There are a few counts of this clonotype. The rearrangement links TRBV7-8 to TRBJ2-1; 7 bases are shared with TRBD2. J lost 0 bases, V lost 11 bases, and 1 base had no gene match. This CDR3 is 12 amino acids long. The germline V gene encodes CDR1 SGHVS and CDR2 FQNEAQ. CDR3 DNA: TGTGCCGGCGGGGGCTCCTACAATGAGCAGTTCTTC. Protein sequence: CAGGGSYNEQFF.

CDR3 in amino acids: CASSDHGGGNQPQHF. Here the CDR3 DNA reads TGTGCCAGCAGTGACCATGGTGGGGGCAATCAGCCCCAGCATTTT. V is TRBV2 and J is TRBJ1-5, with D unclear. Germline V gene data show CDR1 as SNHLY and CDR2 as FYNNEI. Trimming pared 3 bases from V and 2 bases from J, leaving 11 bases between. CDR3 length equals 15 residues.

The rearrangement uses TRBV6-1 and TRBJ1-1; unclear D gene. V lost 7 bases and J lost 3, with 12 bases in between. CDR1 is MNHNS, CDR2 SASEGT, per germline. The CDR3 sequence is 13 residues long. The CDR3 DNA is TGTGCCAGCACCCAAGGGATACACACTGAAGCTTTCTTT. As protein: CASTQGIHTEAFF.

The J gene is TRBJ1-5, the V gene TRBV27; a possible D gene is TRBD1 (5 bases). The CDR3 consists of 14 residues. Trimming shortened V by 0 bases and J by 12 bases, and 15 bases separated the two germline ends. The V gene's germline CDR1 is MNHEY and CDR2 SMNVEV (reference sequence). The CDR3 DNA sequence: TGTGCCAGCAGTTTATCGCCGTCCTGGGGGGACCAGCATTTT. Translating it yields CASSLSPSWGDQHF.

V usage is TRBV29-1 and J usage is TRBJ1-4; maybe TRBD1 (6 bases). The CDR3 has 14 residues. Trimming shortened V by 6 bases and J by 8 bases, and 19 bases separated the two germline ends. CDR1 is SQVTM and CDR2 is ANQGSEA in the germline V gene. Here the CDR3 reads CSVQYRESGEKLFF. The CDR3 DNA follows: TGCAGCGTCCAATACAGGGAAAGTGGCGAAAAACTGTTTTTT.

The chain uses TRBV5-5 and TRBJ1-3, with 7 bases identical to TRBD1. CDR1 is SGHKS and CDR2 is YYEKEE in the germline V gene (reference sequence). This CDR3 is built from 18 residues. Germline trimming cut 0 bases from V and 0 bases from J; bases unmatched to any gene: 9. DNA of the CDR3: TGTGCCAGCAGCTTGGGACAGGGCTTATCCAACTCTGGAAACACCATATATTTT. It is translated as CASSLGQGLSNSGNTIYF. Complete variable domain (other parts from reference TRBV5-5 and TRBJ1-3): DAGVTQSPTHLIKTRGQQVTLRCSPISGHKSVSWYQQVLGQGPQFIFQYYEKEERGRGNFPDRFSARQFPNYSSELNVNALLLGDSALYLCASSLGQGLSNSGNTIYFGEGSWLTVV.

The chain combines TRBV4-3 with TRBJ2-6; no reliable D call. Germline loops: CDR1 LGHNA, CDR2 YSLEER. V was shortened by 3 bases and J by 0 bases, with 9 bases between the two germline ends. The CDR3 runs 16 residues. The CDR3 DNA reads as TGCGCCAGCAGCCATGAAGCCAGCTCTGGGGCCAACGTCCTGACTTTC. Translation gives CASSHEASSGANVLTF.

Only one count was recorded for this clonotype. The V gene is TRBV3-1, the J gene TRBJ1-1, with D perhaps matching TRBD1 (6 bases). This CDR3 is 16 amino acids long. In germline, CDR1 is LGHDT, CDR2 YNNKEL (reference sequence). V was trimmed by 2 bases and J by 0 bases, leaving 13 bases between them. CDR3 coding DNA: TGTGCCAGCAGCCAAAACGTGGGGGCGTTGAACACTGAAGCTTTCTTT. The encoded protein is CASSQNVGALNTEAFF. Full variable domain (missing parts from reference TRBV3-1 and TRBJ1-1): DTAVSQTPKYLVTQMGNDKSIKCEQNLGHDTMYWYKQDSKKFLKIMFSYNNKELIINETVPNRFSPKSPDKAHLNLHINSLELGDSAVYFCASSQNVGALNTEAFFGQGTRLTVV.

The V and J genes are TRBV27 and TRBJ2-4, with TRBD2 as a possible D gene (5 bases). V was trimmed by 2 bases and J by 5 bases, leaving 10 bases between them. Germline assignment: CDR1 MNHEY and CDR2 SMNVEV (reference sequence). The CDR3 spans 14 residues. This CDR3 reads CASSLTGFQNIQYF. The CDR3 DNA reads as TGTGCCAGCAGTTTAACGGGATTCCAAAACATTCAGTACTTC.

This clonotype was detected once. This rearrangement joins TRBV28 to TRBJ2-5; D may be TRBD1 (5 bases). V lost 5 bases and J lost 1, with 11 bases in between. The germline gives CDR1 MDHEN, CDR2 SYDVKM. This CDR3 has 14 amino acids. In DNA form, the CDR3 reads TGTGCCAGCAGTCCTCAGGGATCCCAAGAGACCCAGTACTTC. As protein: CASSPQGSQETQYF.

J is TRBJ1-6 and V is TRBV12-3 or TRBV12-4; 9 nucleotides match TRBD1. The CDR3 consists of 16 residues. V was pared by 5 bases and J by 10 bases, with 12 bases of the junction left unmatched. The CDR3 sequence: CASSPRWGQGTSPLHF. CDR3 nucleotides: TGTGCCAGCAGTCCCCGCTGGGGACAGGGAACCTCACCCCTCCACTTT.

This clonotype was picked up a small number of times. This chain links TRBV12-3 or TRBV12-4 with TRBJ2-1, with D perhaps TRBD2 (5 bases). CDR3 length equals 13 residues. The V gene lost 0 bases and the J gene lost 7 bases, with 7 bases spanning the gap. CDR3: CASSLARGNEQFF. The CDR3 coding sequence is TGTGCCAGCAGTTTAGCGCGAGGGAATGAGCAGTTCTTC.

V is TRBV5-1 and J is TRBJ1-1, with 10 bases aligning to TRBD1. After removal of 3 bases from V and 4 bases from J, the junction contained 6 bases not matched to a gene. The CDR3 is 15 amino acids. CDR1 SGHRS and CDR2 YFSETQ come from the germline V gene. Here the CDR3 reads CASSSAGQGGTEAFF. The DNA for the CDR3 is TGCGCCAGCAGCTCGGCAGGACAGGGGGGCACTGAAGCTTTCTTT.

The chain couples TRBV15 to TRBJ1-2; 7 positions agree with TRBD1. The junction had 10 bases not matched to a gene; V was cut back by 1 base and J by 2 bases. Germline V gives CDR1 LNHNV, CDR2 YYDKDF (reference sequence). The CDR3 is made up of 17 amino acids. CDR3 DNA sequence: TGTGCCACCAGCAGAGCAGGGACAGACCTGAGGAACTATGGCTACACCTTC. It encodes CATSRAGTDLRNYGYTF.

A word on this clonotype: The germline gene is not matched at one end of the junction; a read error may be the cause. The genes are TRBV5-1 and TRBJ1-1, with D maybe TRBD1 (5 bases). This CDR3 region has 14 residues. Germline assignment: CDR1 SGHRS and CDR2 YFSETQ. Here the CDR3 reads CASSLGAANTEAFF. The CDR3 region has the DNA TGTGCCAGCAGTTTAGGGGCAGCGAACACTGAAGCTTTCTTT.

The chain has TRBV10-3 and TRBJ1-5; D may be TRBD1 (6 bases). Germline CDR1 is ENHRY and CDR2 is SYGVKD. V was cut by 4 bases and J by 4 bases, with 11 bases left in between. This CDR3 comprises 14 residues. CDR3 DNA: TGTGCCATCAGTGCAGGACAGATAAATCAGCCCCAGCATTTT. It specifies CAISAGQINQPQHF.

This clonotype was picked up a small number of times. The chain has TRBV12-3 or TRBV12-4 and TRBJ1-2; 9 nucleotides align to TRBD1. Trimming at V came to 5 bases and at J to 4 bases, leaving 5 bases not matched to a gene. The CDR3 covers 14 residues. CDR3 region: CASSTTGGSYGYTF. CDR3 coding DNA: TGTGCCAGCAGTACCACAGGGGGCAGCTATGGCTACACCTTC.

The chain employs TRBV9 and TRBJ1-2; D call uncertain. CDR3 length equals 12 residues. Deletions cut 0 bases from V and 2 bases from J, with 2 bases between. Germline CDR1 is SGDLS and CDR2 is YYNGEE. CDR3 sequence: CASSVENYGYTF. CDR3 nucleotides: TGTGCCAGCAGCGTAGAGAACTATGGCTACACCTTC.

The gene calls are TRBV7-9 and TRBJ1-2; D may be TRBD1 (5 bases). The CDR3 runs 13 residues. The V end was cut by 5 bases, the J end by 4 bases, with 11 bases between. Germline CDR1 reads SEHNR; CDR2 reads FQNEAQ (reference sequence). In DNA form, the CDR3 reads TGTGCCAGCAGCGCTCGGGACGTCTATGGCTACACCTTC. Its protein product is CASSARDVYGYTF.